This TCR beta chain was found in a study of neurological immune-mediated disorders. The CDR3 sequence is 16 residues long. V was pared by 6 bases and J by 1 base, with 11 bases of the junction left unmatched. Germline V gene data show CDR1 as WSHSY and CDR2 as SAAADI. TCRdb redid the calling of the 5' RACE reads with MiXCR, one entry per CDR3 protein. Of about 36,000 distinct CDR3 sequences in the sample, around a tenth were seen once. Unsorted libraries were prepared from 2 million PBMCs that had been stored at -80 C. This clonotype has only a few counts. The V and J genes are TRBV10-2 and TRBJ2-7; 8 bases line up with TRBD2. Sequencing was performed on PBMCs. This sequence originates from a woman aged 30 to 39 with HTLV-1-associated myelopathy (HAM/TSP). As DNA, the CDR3 is TGCGCCAGCAGCCCCATAGTGAGCGGGGGATCCTACGAGCAGTACTTC. Translation: CASSPIVSGGSYEQYF.